This T cell receptor beta chain emerged from a study of blood T cell repertoires in COVID-19. Study as a whole: Specimens from acute and convalescent COVID-19 originated in the United States, Italy and Spain.

The germline V gene has CDR1 SGHAT and CDR2 FQNNGV. The CDR3 has 14 residues. The repertoire was sequenced with immunoSEQ multiplex PCR; TCRdb's copy has only in-frame clones and lacks some. The sample includes approximately 200,000 clones, approximately 90% of them seen just once. Turning to this clone: One junction end disagrees with the germline gene, perhaps due to a read error.

The receptor's source is a woman in her late teens or twenties in a cohort exposed to, infected with or recovered from COVID-19 (not recorded which). Specimen: PBMCs or T cells enriched from blood (not recorded which). The V gene is TRBV11-2, the J gene TRBJ1-1; D is perhaps TRBD1 (6 bases). For the CDR3, the DNA is TGTGCCAGCAGCCTAGAGGGACAGAACACTGAAGCTTTCTTT. This codes for CASSLEGQNTEAFF.